This T cell receptor beta chain was sequenced for a study of T-cell reconstitution after alpha-beta-depleted transplantation in children. Molecular barcoding with unique molecular identifiers was used for the TCRbeta library. TCRdb re-analysed the PCR reads in MiXCR, keeping a single row per CDR3 protein. The sample consists of approximately 200,000 distinct CDR3 sequences, just over 14% of them appearing once. In germline, CDR1 is SGHRS, CDR2 YFSETQ. This CDR3 has 13 residues. The junction had 5 bases not matched to a gene; V was cut back by 4 bases and J by 5 bases. The source of this sequence is a human donor who donated a stem cell graft to a child with acute lymphoblastic leukemia. This sequence joins TRBV5-1 and TRBJ2-5, with 7 bases identical to TRBD2. The source material was PBMCs from the stem cell graft donor, sampled from the stem cell graft. Written as DNA, the CDR3 is TGCGCCAGCAGCGTTCCGGGAGGCGAGACCCAGTACTTC. This sequence encodes CASSVPGGETQYF.